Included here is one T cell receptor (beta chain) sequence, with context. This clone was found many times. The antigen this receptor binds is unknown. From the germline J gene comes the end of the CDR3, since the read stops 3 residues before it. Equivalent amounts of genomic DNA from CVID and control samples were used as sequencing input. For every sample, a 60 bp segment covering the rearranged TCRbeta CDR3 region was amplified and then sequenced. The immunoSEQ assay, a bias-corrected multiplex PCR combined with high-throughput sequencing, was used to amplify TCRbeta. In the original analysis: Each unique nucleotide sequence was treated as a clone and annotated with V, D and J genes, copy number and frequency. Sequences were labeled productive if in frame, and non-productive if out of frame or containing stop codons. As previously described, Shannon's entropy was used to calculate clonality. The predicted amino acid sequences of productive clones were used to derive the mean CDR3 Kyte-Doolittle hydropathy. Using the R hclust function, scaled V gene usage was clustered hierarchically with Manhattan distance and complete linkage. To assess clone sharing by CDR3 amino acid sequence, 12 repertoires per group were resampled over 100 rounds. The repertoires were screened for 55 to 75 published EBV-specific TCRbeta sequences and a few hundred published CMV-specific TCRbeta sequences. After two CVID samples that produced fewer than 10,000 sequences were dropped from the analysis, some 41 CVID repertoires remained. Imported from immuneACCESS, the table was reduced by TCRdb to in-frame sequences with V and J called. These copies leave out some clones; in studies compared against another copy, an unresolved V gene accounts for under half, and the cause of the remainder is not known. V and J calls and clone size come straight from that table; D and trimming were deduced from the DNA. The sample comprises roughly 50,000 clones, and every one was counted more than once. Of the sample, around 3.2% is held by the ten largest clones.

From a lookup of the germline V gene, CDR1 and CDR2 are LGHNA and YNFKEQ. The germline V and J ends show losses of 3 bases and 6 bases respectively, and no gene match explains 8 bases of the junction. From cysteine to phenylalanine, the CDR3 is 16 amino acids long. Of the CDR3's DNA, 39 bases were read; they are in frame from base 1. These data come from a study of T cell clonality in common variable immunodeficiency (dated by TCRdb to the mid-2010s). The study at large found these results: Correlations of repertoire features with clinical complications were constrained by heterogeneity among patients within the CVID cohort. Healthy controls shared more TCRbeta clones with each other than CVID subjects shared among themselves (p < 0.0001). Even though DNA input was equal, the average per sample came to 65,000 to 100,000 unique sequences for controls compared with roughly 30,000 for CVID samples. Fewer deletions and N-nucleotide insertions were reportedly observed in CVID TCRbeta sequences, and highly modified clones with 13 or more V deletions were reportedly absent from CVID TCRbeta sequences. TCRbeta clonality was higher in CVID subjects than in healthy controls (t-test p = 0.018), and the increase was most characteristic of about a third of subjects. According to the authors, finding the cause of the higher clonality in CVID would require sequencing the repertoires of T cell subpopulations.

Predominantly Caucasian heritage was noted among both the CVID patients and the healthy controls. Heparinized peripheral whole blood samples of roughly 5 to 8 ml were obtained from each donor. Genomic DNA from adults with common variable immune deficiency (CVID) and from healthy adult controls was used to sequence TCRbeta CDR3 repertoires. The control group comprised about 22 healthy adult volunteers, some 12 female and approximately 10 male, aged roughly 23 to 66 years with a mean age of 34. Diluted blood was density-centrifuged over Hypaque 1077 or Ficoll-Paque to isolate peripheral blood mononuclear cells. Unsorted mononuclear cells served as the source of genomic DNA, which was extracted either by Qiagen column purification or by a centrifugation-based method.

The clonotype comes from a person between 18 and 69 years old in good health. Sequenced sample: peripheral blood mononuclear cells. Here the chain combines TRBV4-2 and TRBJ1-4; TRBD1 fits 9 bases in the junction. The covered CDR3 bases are TGTGCCAGCAGCCAGGAGATCGGGACAGGGTATGAAAAA. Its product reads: CASSQEIGTGYEK. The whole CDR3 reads CASSQEIGTGYEKLFF.